The 10 T cell receptor beta chains listed next were all sequenced from one sample in a study of early T cells in non-severe SARS-CoV-2 infection. TCRdb processed the 5' RACE reads anew with MiXCR; each CDR3 protein has one entry. There are under 65,000 distinct CDR3 sequences in the sample; 13% occur only once, and roughly 8.8% lies in the top ten. The sample was whole blood, taken at baseline. These receptor sequences come from an adult who was a healthcare worker with PCR-confirmed SARS-CoV-2 infection or an uninfected control (not recorded which).

V and J are TRBV2 and TRBJ1-2, with 10 bases lining up with TRBD1. The CDR3 covers 14 residues. Germline CDR1 SNHLY, CDR2 FYNNEI. Losses at the gene ends were 6 bases for V and 3 bases for J; bases not matched to a gene: 4. CDR3 residues: CASRTGGADYGYTF. The DNA for the CDR3 is TGTGCCAGCAGGACAGGGGGCGCGGACTATGGCTACACCTTC. Together with reference TRBV2 and TRBJ1-2, the CDR3 gives the full variable domain: EPEVTQTPSHQVTQMGQEVILRCVPISNHLYFYWYRQILGQKVEFLVSFYNNEISEKSEIFDDQFSVERPDGSNFTLKIRSTKLEDSAMYFCASRTGGADYGYTFGSGTRLTVV.

This clonotype has at least ten counts. The chain uses TRBV29-1 and TRBJ2-1, with a weak D call TRBD1 (6 bases). There are 12 residues in the CDR3. The germline CDR1 and CDR2 sequences are SQVTM and ANQGSEA. The CDR3 nucleotides are TGCAGTCTTCTCCGAACAGGGAATGAGCAGTTCTTC. The encoded protein is CSLLRTGNEQFF.

This clonotype was seen only a few times. The V and J genes are TRBV10-3 and TRBJ2-5; 10 bases match TRBD2. V dropped 2 bases and J dropped 1; count of bases not matched to a gene: 1. Germline assignment: CDR1 ENHRY and CDR2 SYGVKD. The CDR3 is 15 amino acids. DNA of the CDR3: TGTGCCATCAGTGAGGGACTAGCGGCCCAAGAGACCCAGTACTTC. Encoded protein: CAISEGLAAQETQYF.

In its sample, this clonotype was seen many times. V and J are TRBV12-3 or TRBV12-4 and TRBJ2-7; 9 bases fit TRBD2. J gave up 4 bases and V 3 bases, and 7 bases lay outside the gene matches. The CDR3 runs 15 residues. CDR3 sequence (DNA): TGTGCCAGCAGTTTCGATGCGGGAGGGCCATACGAGCAGTACTTC. It encodes CASSFDAGGPYEQYF.

This chain connects TRBV7-2 to TRBJ2-1; D possibly corresponds to TRBD2 (5 bases). This CDR3 is 18 amino acids long. Trimming pared 1 base from V and 5 bases from J, leaving 21 bases between. In germline, CDR1 is SGHTA, CDR2 FQGNSA. The CDR3 is CASSLVLAGGAQDNEQFF. The DNA for the CDR3 is TGTGCCAGCAGCTTAGTCCTCGCGGGTGGTGCTCAAGACAATGAGCAGTTCTTC.

This clonotype was recorded many times. This rearrangement joins TRBV3-1 to TRBJ2-5; perhaps TRBD2 as D (6 bases). V shed 4 bases and J shed 2 bases, with 8 bases lying between them. Germline V gene lookup returns CDR1 LGHDT and CDR2 YNNKEL (reference sequence). CDR3 length equals 13 residues. CDR3 protein: CASSLRGQETQYF. In DNA, the CDR3 is TGTGCCAGCAGCCTTCGGGGGCAAGAGACCCAGTACTTC.

This clonotype was detected many times. One junction end disagrees with the germline gene, perhaps due to a read error. The DNA for the CDR3 is TGTGCCAGCAGCTTAGGACAGCCTGGAACCTATCGCTACACCTTC. As protein: CASSLGQPGTYRYTF. The chain carries TRBV11-2 and TRBJ1-2; tentatively, D is TRBD1 (5 bases). Per germline, CDR1 SGHAT and CDR2 FQNNGV. This CDR3 spans 15 amino acids.

In this sample, this clonotype turned up a few times. The gene calls are TRBV11-2 and TRBJ2-7; D tentatively fits TRBD1 or TRBD2 (5 bases each). V was cut by 4 bases and J by 6 bases, with 22 bases left in between. This CDR3 comprises 16 residues. Germline CDR1 SGHAT, CDR2 FQNNGV. CDR3 loop: CASSYAPMAAGGEQYF. The CDR3 nucleotides are TGTGCCAGCAGCTACGCCCCTATGGCGGCTGGGGGCGAGCAGTACTTC.

This clonotype showed up many times. V and J are TRBV5-6 and TRBJ1-1; D uncertain. CDR1 is SGHDT and CDR2 is YYEEEE in the germline V gene. Trimming took 2 bases from V and 4 from J, leaving 9 bases between them. CDR3 length: 13 residues. CDR3 loop: CASSLKGGTEAFF. DNA for the CDR3: TGTGCCAGCAGCTTAAAGGGCGGCACTGAAGCTTTCTTT.

This clonotype was seen only a few times. The V gene is TRBV7-8, the J gene TRBJ1-5; D might be TRBD1 (6 bases). Germline loops: CDR1 SGHVS, CDR2 FQNEAQ. Between the trimmed V and J ends, which lost 2 bases and 0 bases, there was a span of 8 bases. This CDR3 contains 15 residues. The CDR3 loop is CASSLQGHSNQPQHF. CDR3 bases: TGTGCCAGCAGCTTACAGGGGCATAGCAATCAGCCCCAGCATTTT.